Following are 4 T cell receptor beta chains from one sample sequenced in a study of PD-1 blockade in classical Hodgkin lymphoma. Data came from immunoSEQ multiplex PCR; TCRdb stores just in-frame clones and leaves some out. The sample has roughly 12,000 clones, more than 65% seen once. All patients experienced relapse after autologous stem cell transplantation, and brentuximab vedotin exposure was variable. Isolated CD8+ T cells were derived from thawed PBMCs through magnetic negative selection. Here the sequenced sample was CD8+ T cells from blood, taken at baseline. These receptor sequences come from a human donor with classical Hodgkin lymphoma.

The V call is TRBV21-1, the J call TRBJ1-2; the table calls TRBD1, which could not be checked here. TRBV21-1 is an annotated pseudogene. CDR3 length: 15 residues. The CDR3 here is CASSKLHRPRHGYTF. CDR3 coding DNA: TGTGCCAGCAGCAAACTCCACAGGCCTCGCCATGGCTACACCTTC.

CDR3 nucleotides: TGCGCCAGCAGCCAATCGAGGACGCGAGCGGTTGTCCCTAATGAAAAACTGTTTTTT. Translating it yields CASSQSRTRAVVPNEKLFF. The chain links TRBV4-1 to TRBJ1-4, with D uncertain. Between the trimmed V and J ends, which lost 2 bases and 3 bases, there was a span of 22 bases. CDR1 and CDR2 (germline): MGHRA, YSYEKL. This CDR3 has 19 residues.

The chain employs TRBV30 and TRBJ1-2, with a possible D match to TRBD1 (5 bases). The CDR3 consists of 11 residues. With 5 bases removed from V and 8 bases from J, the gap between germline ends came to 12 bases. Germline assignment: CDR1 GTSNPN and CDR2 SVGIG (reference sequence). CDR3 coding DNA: TGTGCCTGGTCGGAAAGGGGAGGCTACACCTTC. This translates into CAWSERGGYTF.

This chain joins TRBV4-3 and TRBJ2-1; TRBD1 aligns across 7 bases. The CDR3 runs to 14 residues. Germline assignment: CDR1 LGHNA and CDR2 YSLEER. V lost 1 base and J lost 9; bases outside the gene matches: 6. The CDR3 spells CASSQGTGEPEQFF. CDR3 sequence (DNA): TGCGCCAGCAGCCAAGGTACAGGGGAACCTGAGCAGTTCTTC.